Below, one TCR beta chain is given with its context. This cohort consisted of healthy bone marrow donors. The PCR used 60 Vbeta and 13 Jbeta primers. Per the authors' pipeline: Unique TCR beta chains numbered approximately 80 million in a later analysis, with around 10 million shared. Produced via immunoSEQ multiplex PCR; TCRdb's table is partial and in-frame only. V, J and clone size are taken as reported in that table, and D and trimming were inferred from the DNA itself. This table holds some 170,000 clones, nearly 80% found once. This entry belongs to a study of cytomegalovirus exposure and HLA in healthy donors. Deletions cut 11 bases from V and 4 bases from J, with 17 bases between. CDR3 size: 13 residues. The germline CDR1 and CDR2 sequences are MDHEN and SYDVKM.

The source of this sequence is a man aged 18 to 35 in good health and CMV-seropositive. The sequencing input was PBMCs. This chain uses TRBV28 with TRBJ1-2; D is possibly TRBD1 (6 bases). The CDR3 loop reads CAGAGGASYGYTF. The CDR3, as DNA: TGTGCCGGGGCGGGGGGGGCTTCCTATGGCTACACCTTC.